This is a list of T cell receptor beta chains from one sample in a study of blood T cell repertoires in COVID-19. Measured with immunoSEQ multiplex PCR; TCRdb has only the in-frame clones, and not every one. The table has about 210,000 clones, about nine tenths seen once. The sequenced material came from PBMCs or T cells enriched from blood (not recorded which). The receptors were sampled from a man aged 25-40 years who had recovered from COVID-19. Both conserved end residues are part of each CDR3. D genes are given only for firm matches. Part of the rows lack a size; the others show once, few, many or a class for expanded clones.

TRBV6-4	TRBD2	few	TRBJ2-1	TGTGCCAGCAGTGACTCTTCTAGCGGGTCATACAATGAGCAGTTCTTC	CASSDSSSGSYNEQFF
TRBV20-1	.	few	TRBJ2-5	TGCAGTGCAACCTGGCGGGAGACCCAGTACTTC	CSATWRETQYF
TRBV2	.	.	TRBJ1-6	TGTGCCAGCGCCAAGATGGCGGGGAATTCACCCCTCCACTTT	CASAKMAGNSPLHF
TRBV5-6	.	.	TRBJ1-1	TGTGCCAGCAGCTTGGGGGCCACTGAAGCTTTCTTT	CASSLGATEAFF
TRBV9	TRBD2	once	TRBJ2-5	TGTGCCAGCAGCGTAGGGGGTACGGGAGGGTATGAGACCCAGTACTTC	CASSVGGTGGYETQYF
TRBV7-9	TRBD1	.	TRBJ2-1	TGTGCCAGCAGCTTTAGGACAGGGAAGGGGAATGAGCAGTTCTTC	CASSFRTGKGNEQFF
TRBV5-4	TRBD1	.	TRBJ2-5	TGTGCCAGCAGCCTAGGACAGGGAGGTGTAGAGACCCAGTACTTC	CASSLGQGGVETQYF
TRBV5-4	TRBD2	.	TRBJ2-5	TGTGCCAGCAGCATACTAGCGGAAGAGACCCAGTACTTC	CASSILAEETQYF
TRBV18	TRBD1	.	TRBJ2-1	TGTGCCAGCTCACCCCGGGACAGGGGATTAAATGAGCAGTTCTTC	CASSPRDRGLNEQFF
TRBV5-1	.	.	TRBJ2-1	TGCGCCAGCAGCTTTGATGGGGGCGCGGGTAATGAGCAGTTCTTC	CASSFDGGAGNEQFF
TRBV24-1	TRBD2	.	TRBJ2-3	TGTGCCACCAGTGGCGGGGGGCGCACAGATACGCAGTATTTT	CATSGGGRTDTQYF
TRBV18	TRBD2	.	TRBJ2-1	TGTGCCAGCTCACCACGGACTAGCGGGTACAATGAGCAGTTCTTC	CASSPRTSGYNEQFF
TRBV10-3	.	.	TRBJ1-3	TGTGCCATCGTTTCGGGAACTGGAAACACCATATATTTT	CAIVSGTGNTIYF
TRBV20-1	TRBD1	.	TRBJ1-1	TGCAGTGCTAGTGACAGACAGGGGGCCACTGAAGCTTTCTTT	CSASDRQGATEAFF
TRBV12-5	TRBD1	few	TRBJ1-2	TGTGCTAGTGGCTCAACAGGGGGCAACTATGGCTACACCTTC	CASGSTGGNYGYTF
TRBV15	.	.	TRBJ1-6	TGTGCCACCAGCAGAGGAGTCGAAGATTCACCCCTCCACTTT	CATSRGVEDSPLHF
TRBV5-1	TRBD1	.	TRBJ2-7	TGCGCCAGCAGCGGGACAGGGGGCGCCTACGAGCAGTACTTC	CASSGTGGAYEQYF
TRBV28	.	once	TRBJ1-4	TGTGCCAGCAGTTACGAGAAGGGAGGGGAAAAACTGTTTTTT	CASSYEKGGEKLFF
TRBV7-9	.	.	TRBJ1-1	TGTGCCAGCGAAACTCAAAAAAAGAACACTGAAGCTTTCTTT	CASETQKKNTEAFF
TRBV10-3	.	.	TRBJ2-1	TGTGCCATCAGCGCTAGGAATGAGCAGTTCTTC	CAISARNEQFF
TRBV5-4	.	.	TRBJ2-3	TGTGCCAGCAGCTTGGTTAGAGCGCCAGATACGCAGTATTTT	CASSLVRAPDTQYF
TRBV6-2/TRBV6-3	TRBD2	.	TRBJ2-1	TGTGCCAGCAGTTCGGGTGGGGGGACTAAGGATGAGCAGTTCTTC	CASSSGGGTKDEQFF
TRBV2	.	.	TRBJ2-5	TGTGCCAGCAGTGAAGCCACAGGGTTGGAGACCCAGTACTTC	CASSEATGLETQYF
TRBV5-1	TRBD2	.	TRBJ2-5	TGCGCCAGCAGCAAAACCGGGACTAGACAAGAGACCCAGTACTTC	CASSKTGTRQETQYF
TRBV19	.	.	TRBJ2-1	TGTGCCAGTAGTATTGGACAGAACTACAATGAGCAGTTCTTC	CASSIGQNYNEQFF
TRBV7-9	TRBD2	.	TRBJ2-6	TGTGCCAGCAGAGCGGGGGGGCCCTCTGGGGCCAACGTCCTGACTTTC	CASRAGGPSGANVLTF
TRBV9	.	.	TRBJ1-2	TGTGCCAGCAGCGTTGGGCATGGCTACACCTTC	CASSVGHGYTF
TRBV9	TRBD1	.	TRBJ2-6	TGTGCCAGCAGCAACGCCCCCACGGGACAGGGGCGCCTCTGGGCCAACGTCCTGACTTTC	CASSNAPTGQGRLWANVLTF